This T cell receptor beta chain emerged from a study of blood T cells in healthy people across ages. The study, taken as a whole, reports: Compared with aged donors, long-lived donors showed fewer expanded clones, suggesting selection.

About this clonotype itself: Its specificity is unknown.

J was trimmed by 4 bases and V by 3 bases; bases with no gene match: 7. Germline V gene lookup returns CDR1 DFQATT and CDR2 SNEGSKA (reference sequence). The CDR3 spans 15 residues. Together with a sample-barcoded 5' primer, a J-beta primer mix was included in a second PCR lasting 7 to 11 cycles. TCRdb re-derived calls from the 5' RACE reads in MiXCR, one entry per CDR3 protein. The repertoire holds roughly 730,000 distinct CDR3 sequences, with more than 50% as singletons. Sequencing input: blood. V usage is TRBV20-1 and J usage is TRBJ2-3; 10 bases fit TRBD2. The origin of this receptor is a man aged 35 to 55 in good health. CDR3 bases: TGCAGTGCTAGGAGTCCGGGACTAGCGTCAGATACGCAGTATTTT. As protein: CSARSPGLASDTQYF.